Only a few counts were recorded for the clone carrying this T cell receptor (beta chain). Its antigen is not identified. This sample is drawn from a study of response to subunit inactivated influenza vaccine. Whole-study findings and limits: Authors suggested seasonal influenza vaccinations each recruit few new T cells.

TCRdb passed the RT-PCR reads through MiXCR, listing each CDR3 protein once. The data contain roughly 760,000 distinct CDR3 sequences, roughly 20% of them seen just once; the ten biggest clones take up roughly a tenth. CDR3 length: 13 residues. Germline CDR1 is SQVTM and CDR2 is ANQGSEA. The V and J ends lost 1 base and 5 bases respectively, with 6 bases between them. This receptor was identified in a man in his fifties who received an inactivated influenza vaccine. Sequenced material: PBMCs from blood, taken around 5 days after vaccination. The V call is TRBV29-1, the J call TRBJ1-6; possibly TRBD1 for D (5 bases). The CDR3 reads CSVEVGDNSPLHF. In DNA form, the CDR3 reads TGCAGCGTTGAAGTGGGGGATAATTCACCCCTCCACTTT. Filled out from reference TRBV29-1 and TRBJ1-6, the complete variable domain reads SAVISQKPSRDICQRGTSLTIQCQVDSQVTMMFWYRQQPGQSLTLIATANQGSEATYESGFVIDKFPISRPNLTFSTLTVSNMSPEDSSIYLCSVEVGDNSPLHFGNGTRLTVT.